The present TCR beta chain was sequenced within a study of post-analysis software for immune sequencing data. The study, taken as a whole, reports: People with multiple sclerosis had a significantly lower normalized Chao1 diversity than controls did. A few TRBV segments appeared more often in patients than in controls, and TRBV5-6, TRBV5-1 and TRBV20-1 were among these.

Between the trimmed V and J ends, which lost 1 base and 4 bases, there was a span of 14 bases. Germline assignment: CDR1 SGHAT and CDR2 FQNNGV. CDR3 length equals 15 residues. Every TCR beta cDNA library bore unique molecular identifiers. The source material, about 0.85 to 11 million T cells, gave rise to about 460,000 cDNA molecules. MiXCR, applied by TCRdb to the PCR reads, yields one record per CDR3 protein. The data contain fewer than 850,000 distinct CDR3 sequences, roughly 27% of them singletons. This clonotype was counted a few times. Its antigen is currently unknown. The V gene is TRBV11-2, the J gene TRBJ2-7, with D perhaps given as TRBD1 or TRBD2 (5 bases each). The TCR comes from a girl aged 10 to 17 with multiple sclerosis. Sequencing was performed on blood. DNA for the CDR3: TGTGCCAGCAGCTTAGGGGGGTCGGGGTTTTACGAGCAGTACTTC. This sequence encodes CASSLGGSGFYEQYF.